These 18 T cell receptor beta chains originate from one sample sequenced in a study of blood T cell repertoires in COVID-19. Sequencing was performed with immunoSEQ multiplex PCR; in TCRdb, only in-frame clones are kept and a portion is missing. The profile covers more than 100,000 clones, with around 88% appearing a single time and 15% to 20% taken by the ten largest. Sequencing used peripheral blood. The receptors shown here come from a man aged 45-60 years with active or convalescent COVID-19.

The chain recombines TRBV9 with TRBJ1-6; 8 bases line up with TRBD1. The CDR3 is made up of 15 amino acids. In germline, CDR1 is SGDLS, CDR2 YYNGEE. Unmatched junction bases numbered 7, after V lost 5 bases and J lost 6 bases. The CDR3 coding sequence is TGTGCCAGCAGTCTCGGGACAGGCGTTAATTCACCCCTCCACTTT. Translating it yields CASSLGTGVNSPLHF. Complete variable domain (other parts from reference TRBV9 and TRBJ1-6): DSGVTQTPKHLITATGQRVTLRCSPRSGDLSVYWYQQSLDQGLQFLIQYYNGEERAKGNILERFSAQQFPDLHSELNLSSLELGDSALYFCASSLGTGVNSPLHFGNGTRLTVT.

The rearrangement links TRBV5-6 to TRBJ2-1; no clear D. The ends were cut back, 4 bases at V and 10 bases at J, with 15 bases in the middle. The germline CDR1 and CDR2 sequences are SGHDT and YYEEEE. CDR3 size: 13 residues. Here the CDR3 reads CASSPVAAHEQFF. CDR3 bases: TGTGCCAGCAGCCCTGTTGCTGCGCACGAGCAGTTCTTC.

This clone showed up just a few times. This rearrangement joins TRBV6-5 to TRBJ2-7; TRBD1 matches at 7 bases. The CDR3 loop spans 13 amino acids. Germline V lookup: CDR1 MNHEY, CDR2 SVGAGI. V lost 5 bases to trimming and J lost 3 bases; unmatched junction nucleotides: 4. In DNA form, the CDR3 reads TGTGCCAGCAGTAAGCACAGGGGCTACGAGCAGTACTTC. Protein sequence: CASSKHRGYEQYF.

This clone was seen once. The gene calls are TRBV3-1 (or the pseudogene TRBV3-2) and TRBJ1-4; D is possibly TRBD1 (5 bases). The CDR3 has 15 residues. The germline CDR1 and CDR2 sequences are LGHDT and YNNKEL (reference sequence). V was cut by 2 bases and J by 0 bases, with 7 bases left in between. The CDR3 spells CASSQTTATNEKLFF. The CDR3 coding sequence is TGTGCCAGCAGCCAAACGACAGCAACTAATGAAAAACTGTTTTTT.

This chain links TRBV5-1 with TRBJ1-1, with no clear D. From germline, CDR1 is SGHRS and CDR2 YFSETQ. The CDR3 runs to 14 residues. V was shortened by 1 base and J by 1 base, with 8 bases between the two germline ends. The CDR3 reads CASSLLGENTEAFF. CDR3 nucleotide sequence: TGCGCCAGCAGCTTGCTGGGAGAGAACACTGAAGCTTTCTTT.

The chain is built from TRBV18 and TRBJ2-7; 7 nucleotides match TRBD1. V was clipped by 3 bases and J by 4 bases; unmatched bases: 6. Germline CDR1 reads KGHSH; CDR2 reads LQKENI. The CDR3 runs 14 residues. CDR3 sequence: CASSPGTAPYEQYF. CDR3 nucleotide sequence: TGTGCCAGCTCACCTGGGACAGCCCCGTACGAGCAGTACTTC.

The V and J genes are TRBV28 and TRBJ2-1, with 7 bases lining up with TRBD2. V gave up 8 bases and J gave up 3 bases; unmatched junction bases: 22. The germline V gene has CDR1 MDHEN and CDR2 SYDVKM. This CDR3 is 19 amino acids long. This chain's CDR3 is CASGPRRSSGAPDYNEQFF. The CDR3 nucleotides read TGTGCCAGCGGCCCAAGGCGATCTAGCGGAGCACCAGACTACAATGAGCAGTTCTTC. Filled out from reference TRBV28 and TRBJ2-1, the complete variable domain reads DVKVTQSSRYLVKRTGEKVFLECVQDMDHENMFWYRQDPGLGLRLIYFSYDVKMKEKGDIPEGYSVSREKKERFSLILESASTNQTSMYLCASGPRRSSGAPDYNEQFFGPGTRLTVL.

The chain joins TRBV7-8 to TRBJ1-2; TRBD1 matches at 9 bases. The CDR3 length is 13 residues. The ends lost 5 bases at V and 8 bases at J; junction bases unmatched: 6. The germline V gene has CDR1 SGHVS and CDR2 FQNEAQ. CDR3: CASSPDRGRGYTF. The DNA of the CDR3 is TGTGCCAGCAGCCCTGACAGGGGGAGAGGCTACACCTTC. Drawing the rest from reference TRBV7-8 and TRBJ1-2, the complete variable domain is GAGVSQSPRYKVAKRGQDVALRCDPISGHVSLFWYQQALGQGPEFLTYFQNEAQLDKSGLPSDRFFAERPEGSVSTLKIQRTQQEDSAVYLCASSPDRGRGYTFGSGTRLTVV.

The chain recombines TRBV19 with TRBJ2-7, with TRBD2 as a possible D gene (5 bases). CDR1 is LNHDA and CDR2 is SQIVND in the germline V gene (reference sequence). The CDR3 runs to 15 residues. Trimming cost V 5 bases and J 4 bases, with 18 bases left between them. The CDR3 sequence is CASSPLRDSVYEQYF. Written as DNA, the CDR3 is TGTGCCAGTAGTCCCTTACGGGATTCTGTATACGAGCAGTACTTC.

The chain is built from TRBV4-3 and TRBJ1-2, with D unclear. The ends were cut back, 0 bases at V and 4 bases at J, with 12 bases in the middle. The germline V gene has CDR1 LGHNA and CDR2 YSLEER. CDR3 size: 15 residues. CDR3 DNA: TGCGCCAGCAGCCAAGACGGCACAGATGTCTATGGCTACACCTTC. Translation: CASSQDGTDVYGYTF.

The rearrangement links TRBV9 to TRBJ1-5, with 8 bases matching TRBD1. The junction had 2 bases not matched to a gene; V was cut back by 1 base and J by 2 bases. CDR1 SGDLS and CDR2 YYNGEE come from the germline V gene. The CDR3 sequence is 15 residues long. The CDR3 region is CASSVTGQGNQPQHF. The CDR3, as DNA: TGTGCCAGCAGCGTAACGGGACAGGGCAATCAGCCCCAGCATTTT.

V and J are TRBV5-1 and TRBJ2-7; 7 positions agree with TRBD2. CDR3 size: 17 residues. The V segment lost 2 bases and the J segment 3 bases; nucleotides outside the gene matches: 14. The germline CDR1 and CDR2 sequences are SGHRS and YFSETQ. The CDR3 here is CASSLRGGGAIYYEQYF. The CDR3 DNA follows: TGCGCCAGCAGCTTAAGGGGCGGGGGAGCAATTTACTACGAGCAGTACTTC.

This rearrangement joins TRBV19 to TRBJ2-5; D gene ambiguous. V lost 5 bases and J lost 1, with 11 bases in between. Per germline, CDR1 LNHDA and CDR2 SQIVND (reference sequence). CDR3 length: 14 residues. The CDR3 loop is CASSPLTAQETQYF. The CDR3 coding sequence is TGTGCCAGTAGTCCGCTAACAGCCCAAGAGACCCAGTACTTC. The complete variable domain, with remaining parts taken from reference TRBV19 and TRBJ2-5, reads DGGITQSPKYLFRKEGQNVTLSCEQNLNHDAMYWYRQDPGQGLRLIYYSQIVNDFQKGDIAEGYSVSREKKESFPLTVTSAQKNPTAFYLCASSPLTAQETQYFGPGTRLLVL.

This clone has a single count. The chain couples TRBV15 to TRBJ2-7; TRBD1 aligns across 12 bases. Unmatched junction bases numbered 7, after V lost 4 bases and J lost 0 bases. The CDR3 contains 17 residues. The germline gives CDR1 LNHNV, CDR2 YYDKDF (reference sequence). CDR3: CATSILKGQGASYEQYF. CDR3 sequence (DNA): TGTGCCACCAGCATCCTTAAGGGACAGGGGGCCTCCTACGAGCAGTACTTC.

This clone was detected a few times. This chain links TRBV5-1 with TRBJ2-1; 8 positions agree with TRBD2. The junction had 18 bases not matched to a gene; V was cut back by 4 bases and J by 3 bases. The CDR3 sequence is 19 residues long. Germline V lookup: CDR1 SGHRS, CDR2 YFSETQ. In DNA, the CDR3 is TGCGCCAGCAGCGGGCCGAGAGGGACTAGTTCGGTAGACTACAATGAGCAGTTCTTC. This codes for CASSGPRGTSSVDYNEQFF. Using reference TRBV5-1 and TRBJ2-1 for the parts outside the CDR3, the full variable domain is KAGVTQTPRYLIKTRGQQVTLSCSPISGHRSVSWYQQTPGQGLQFLFEYFSETQRNKGNFPGRFSGRQFSNSRSEMNVSTLELGDSALYLCASSGPRGTSSVDYNEQFFGPGTRLTVL.

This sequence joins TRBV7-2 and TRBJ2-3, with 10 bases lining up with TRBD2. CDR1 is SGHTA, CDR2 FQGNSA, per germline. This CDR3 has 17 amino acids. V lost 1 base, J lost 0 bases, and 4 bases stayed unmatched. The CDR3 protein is CASSLVSTSGSTDTQYF. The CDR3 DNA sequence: TGTGCCAGCAGCTTAGTGTCGACTAGCGGGAGCACAGATACGCAGTATTTT.

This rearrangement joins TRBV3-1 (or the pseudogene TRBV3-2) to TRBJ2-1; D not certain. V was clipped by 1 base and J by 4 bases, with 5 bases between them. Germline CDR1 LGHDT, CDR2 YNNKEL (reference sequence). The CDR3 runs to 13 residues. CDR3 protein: CASSQASYNEQFF. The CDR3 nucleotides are TGTGCCAGCAGCCAAGCCAGTTACAATGAGCAGTTCTTC.

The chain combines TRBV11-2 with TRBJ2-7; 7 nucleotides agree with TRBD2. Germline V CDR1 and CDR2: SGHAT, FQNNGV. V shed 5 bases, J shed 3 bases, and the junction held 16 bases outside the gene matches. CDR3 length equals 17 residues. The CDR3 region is CASSGGSARLSSYEQYF. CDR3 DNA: TGTGCCAGCAGCGGCGGGAGCGCAAGACTATCAAGCTACGAGCAGTACTTC.